The 27 T cell receptor beta chains presented below share a single source sample, sequenced in a study of cytomegalovirus exposure and HLA in healthy donors. Use of 60 Vbeta and 13 Jbeta primers characterized the PCR. Here immunoSEQ multiplex PCR was the method, and the copy in TCRdb shows in-frame clones only, minus some. The profile covers around 110,000 clones, with about two thirds appearing a single time and 0.79% taken by the ten largest. Input material: PBMCs. The receptors were gathered from a boy under 18 in good health and CMV-seronegative.

The chain couples TRBV11-1 to TRBJ2-1, with a possible D match to TRBD2 (6 bases). Germline V lookup: CDR1 SGHAT, CDR2 FQDESV (reference sequence). V was pared by 4 bases and J by 6 bases, with 16 bases between. The CDR3 extends over 15 amino acids. The CDR3 DNA reads as TGTGCCAGCAGCTACGGACGGAGGGTGTTCAATGAGCAGTTCTTC. Translated: CASSYGRRVFNEQFF.

The J gene is TRBJ1-6, the V gene TRBV30; D call uncertain. Trimming removed 3 bases from V and 0 bases from J, with 9 bases in between. This CDR3 has 15 residues. Germline CDR1 reads GTSNPN; CDR2 reads SVGIG (reference sequence). Here the CDR3 reads CAWRTVSSYNSPLHF. CDR3 in DNA: TGTGCCTGGAGAACTGTTAGCTCCTATAATTCACCCCTCCACTTT.

This clone has just a few counts. This sequence joins TRBV4-1 and TRBJ1-2, with D perhaps matching TRBD1 (5 bases). Trimming took 0 bases from V and 5 from J, leaving 19 bases between them. The CDR3 is made up of 17 amino acids. Germline values: CDR1 MGHRA, CDR2 YSYEKL. In DNA form, the CDR3 reads TGCGCCAGCAGCCAAGAAGTCGGATCAGGGTTGTTTTATGGCTACACCTTC. It codes for CASSQEVGSGLFYGYTF.

This clone showed up just a few times. V and J are TRBV5-4 and TRBJ2-7, with 9 nucleotides matching TRBD1. CDR3 size: 16 residues. J lost 5 bases, V lost 4 bases, and 13 bases had no gene match. In germline, CDR1 is SGHNT, CDR2 YYREEE (reference sequence). The CDR3 nucleotides read TGTGCCAGCAGCCGGGACCCACAGGGGGCGAAAAACGAGCAGTACTTC. This gives the protein CASSRDPQGAKNEQYF.

This chain links TRBV2 with TRBJ1-2; 7 nucleotides align to TRBD1. The germline V gene encodes CDR1 SNHLY and CDR2 FYNNEI. This CDR3 region has 15 residues. The V gene end was trimmed by 6 bases and the J gene end by 0 bases; junction bases not matched to a gene: 7. This chain's CDR3 is CASSDLGTANYGYTF. The CDR3 coding sequence is TGTGCCAGCAGCGACTTGGGGACAGCTAACTATGGCTACACCTTC. The full variable domain, completed using reference TRBV2 and TRBJ1-2, is EPEVTQTPSHQVTQMGQEVILRCVPISNHLYFYWYRQILGQKVEFLVSFYNNEISEKSEIFDDQFSVERPDGSNFTLKIRSTKLEDSAMYFCASSDLGTANYGYTFGSGTRLTVV.

The chain has TRBV7-2 and TRBJ2-7; the D is unclear. Germline V gene data show CDR1 as SGHTA and CDR2 as FQGNSA. Trimming shortened V by 0 bases and J by 7 bases, and 7 bases separated the two germline ends. This CDR3 contains 12 residues. The CDR3 nucleotides are TGTGCCAGCAGCTTAGCGTTCGGGGAGCAGTACTTC. It translates to CASSLAFGEQYF.

This rearrangement joins TRBV6-5 to TRBJ1-1; D is uncertain. The germline V gene encodes CDR1 MNHEY and CDR2 SVGAGI. Deletions cut 11 bases from V and 5 bases from J, with 12 bases between. The CDR3 consists of 11 residues. CDR3 in amino acids: CAGPPGTEAFF. The CDR3, as DNA: TGTGCCGGGCCCCCGGGGACTGAAGCTTTCTTT.

This clone showed up just a few times. The chain joins TRBV27 to TRBJ2-7; 10 positions match TRBD1. Germline CDR1 MNHEY, CDR2 SMNVEV (reference sequence). The CDR3 totals 15 residues. V was clipped by 4 bases and J by 4 bases; unmatched bases: 7. The CDR3 sequence is CASSYQTGGAYEQYF. CDR3 nucleotide sequence: TGTGCCAGCAGTTACCAGACAGGGGGCGCGTACGAGCAGTACTTC.

The chain carries TRBV28 and TRBJ2-7; D is perhaps TRBD1 (8 bases). The germline V gene encodes CDR1 MDHEN and CDR2 SYDVKM. The CDR3 runs to 15 residues. V gave up 3 bases and J gave up 4 bases, with 16 bases separating them. CDR3 in DNA: TGTGCCAGCAGTTTCGAAACAGGGGGAGGGTACGAGCAGTACTTC. This translates into CASSFETGGGYEQYF.

CDR3 protein: CASSIGGFNEKLFF. CDR3 coding DNA: TGTGCCAGTAGTATAGGAGGTTTTAATGAAAAACTGTTTTTT. The chain has TRBV19 and TRBJ1-4, with D hard to call. Germline values: CDR1 LNHDA, CDR2 SQIVND (reference sequence). This CDR3 comprises 14 residues. V was shortened by 1 base and J by 4 bases, with 7 bases between the two germline ends.

The CDR3, as DNA: TGTGCCGGGGGAGACAGGGGGCCCTACGAGCAGTACTTC. Protein product: CAGGDRGPYEQYF. The chain combines TRBV2 with TRBJ2-7; 10 bases agree with TRBD1. Germline V lookup: CDR1 SNHLY, CDR2 FYNNEI. CDR3 length: 13 residues. J gave up 2 bases and V 11 bases, and 6 bases lay outside the gene matches.

The rearrangement uses TRBV2 and TRBJ1-2, with a weak D call TRBD1 (6 bases). This CDR3 contains 14 residues. V lost 3 bases to trimming and J lost 4 bases, with 12 bases between them. Germline assignment: CDR1 SNHLY and CDR2 FYNNEI. The CDR3 here is CASSEQGLGYGYTF. CDR3 bases: TGTGCCAGCAGTGAGCAGGGGCTTGGCTATGGCTACACCTTC.

The rearrangement links TRBV7-2 to TRBJ1-4; 9 bases agree with TRBD1. The germline V gene has CDR1 SGHTA and CDR2 FQGNSA. The ends lost 3 bases at V and 7 bases at J; junction bases unmatched: 9. This CDR3 comprises 16 residues. DNA of the CDR3: TGTGCCAGCAGCTTGACACCGGGACAGGGCGCTGAAAAACTGTTTTTT. Translated: CASSLTPGQGAEKLFF. Complete variable domain (other parts from reference TRBV7-2 and TRBJ1-4): GAGVSQSPSNKVTEKGKDVELRCDPISGHTALYWYRQSLGQGLEFLIYFQGNSAPDKSGLPSDRFSAERTGGSVSTLTIQRTQQEDSAVYLCASSLTPGQGAEKLFFGSGTQLSVL.

The chain recombines TRBV7-6 with TRBJ1-2; 10 positions match TRBD1. The CDR3 covers 16 residues. Looked up from germline, CDR1 is SGHVS and CDR2 is FNYEAQ. Trimming cost V 1 base and J 4 bases; bases outside gene matches: 6. In nucleotides, the CDR3 is TGTGCCAGCAGCTTAGGTGTAGGGACAGGGGTCTATGGCTACACCTTC. This sequence encodes CASSLGVGTGVYGYTF.

The chain has TRBV7-8 and TRBJ1-5, with unresolved D. The CDR3 spans 16 residues. Germline V lookup: CDR1 SGHVS, CDR2 FQNEAQ. V lost 1 base, J lost 3 bases, and 13 bases lay in between. The DNA of the CDR3 is TGTGCCAGCAGCTTAGAGGCACGGGGAGTCAATCAGCCCCAGCATTTT. Amino acid sequence: CASSLEARGVNQPQHF.

V and J are TRBV27 and TRBJ1-2; 7 bases line up with TRBD1. The CDR3 runs to 14 residues. Germline CDR1 reads MNHEY; CDR2 reads SMNVEV (reference sequence). Trimming took 3 bases from V and 4 from J; bases not matched to a gene: 5. The DNA for the CDR3 is TGTGCCAGCAGTTTGAACAGGGGAGTCTATGGCTACACCTTC. This translates into CASSLNRGVYGYTF.

In DNA, the CDR3 is TGTGCCAGCAGTGAGGCTCAGGGGACTGAAGCTTTCTTT. This encodes CASSEAQGTEAFF. The V call is TRBV2, the J call TRBJ1-1, with TRBD1 as a possible D gene (6 bases). V shed 3 bases and J shed 5 bases, with 10 bases lying between them. The CDR3 is made up of 13 amino acids. CDR1 SNHLY and CDR2 FYNNEI come from the germline V gene.

This clone was counted between two and nine times. The V and J genes are TRBV6-5 and TRBJ2-3; 8 nucleotides match TRBD2. The V and J ends lost 4 bases and 5 bases, in that order; junction bases with no gene match: 8. This CDR3 has 15 residues. The V gene's germline CDR1 is MNHEY and CDR2 SVGAGI. Written as DNA, the CDR3 is TGTGCCAGCAGTTTTAGCGGGGCCCGGGAAGATACGCAGTATTTT. Translated: CASSFSGAREDTQYF.

This sequence joins TRBV5-5 and TRBJ1-1; 11 bases agree with TRBD1. This CDR3 spans 15 amino acids. Germline V gene lookup returns CDR1 SGHKS and CDR2 YYEKEE (reference sequence). After removal of 1 base from V and 7 bases from J, the junction contained 6 bases not matched to a gene. In DNA, the CDR3 is TGTGCCAGCAGCTTGAGGGACAGGGGGTGGGTTGAAGCTTTCTTT. As protein: CASSLRDRGWVEAFF. Full variable domain (missing parts from reference TRBV5-5 and TRBJ1-1): DAGVTQSPTHLIKTRGQQVTLRCSPISGHKSVSWYQQVLGQGPQFIFQYYEKEERGRGNFPDRFSARQFPNYSSELNVNALLLGDSALYLCASSLRDRGWVEAFFGQGTRLTVV.

This rearrangement joins TRBV5-6 to TRBJ2-7, with 11 nucleotides matching TRBD2. Unmatched junction bases numbered 14, after V lost 3 bases and J lost 0 bases. The CDR3 is 19 amino acids. In germline, CDR1 is SGHDT, CDR2 YYEEEE. The CDR3 coding sequence is TGTGCCAGCAGCTCATCACTAGCGGGAGTTGGGTCCCACTCCTACGAGCAGTACTTC. Translation: CASSSSLAGVGSHSYEQYF. Variable domain in full (rest from reference TRBV5-6 and TRBJ2-7): DAGVTQSPTHLIKTRGQQVTLRCSPKSGHDTVSWYQQALGQGPQFIFQYYEEEERQRGNFPDRFSGHQFPNYSSELNVNALLLGDSALYLCASSSSLAGVGSHSYEQYFGPGTRLTVT.

V and J are TRBV14 and TRBJ2-6; tentatively, D is TRBD1 (6 bases). V shed 0 bases and J shed 3 bases, with 9 bases lying between them. The CDR3 spans 16 residues. Germline V gene data show CDR1 as SGHDN and CDR2 as FVKESK. CDR3: CASSQDGGFGANVLTF. DNA for the CDR3: TGTGCCAGCAGCCAAGATGGGGGCTTTGGGGCCAACGTCCTGACTTTC.

The chain joins TRBV6-5 to TRBJ2-1, with D perhaps TRBD2 (6 bases). Germline-derived CDR1 and CDR2 are MNHEY and SVGAGI. The CDR3 sequence is 15 residues long. V lost 6 bases, J lost 0 bases, and 12 bases lay in between. The CDR3 reads CASSRRVSSYNEQFF. The CDR3 region has the DNA TGTGCCAGCAGCAGGAGGGTTAGCTCCTACAATGAGCAGTTCTTC.

The CDR3 bases are TGTGCCAGCAGTTACGCCGTTCCCGCAGGCTCCTACGAGCAGTACTTC. Encoded protein: CASSYAVPAGSYEQYF. The chain has TRBV6-5 and TRBJ2-7; no clear D. Germline-derived CDR1 and CDR2 are MNHEY and SVGAGI. The V end was cut by 2 bases, the J end by 0 bases, with 14 bases between. The CDR3 is made up of 16 amino acids.

V gene TRBV2 combines with J gene TRBJ1-6; D gene uncertain. The germline V gene has CDR1 SNHLY and CDR2 FYNNEI. The length of the CDR3 is 13 residues. V was shortened by 7 bases and J by 7 bases, with 11 bases between the two germline ends. CDR3 amino acids: CASTMDWNSPLHF. DNA of the CDR3: TGTGCCAGCACCATGGACTGGAATTCACCCCTCCACTTT.

V is TRBV19 and J is TRBJ1-1, with D uncertain. The CDR3 runs 15 residues. The germline gives CDR1 LNHDA, CDR2 SQIVND (reference sequence). Trimming stripped 5 bases from V and 0 bases from J, with 13 bases between. Here the CDR3 DNA reads TGTGCCAGTAGTCAACCGACGGGGATGAACACTGAAGCTTTCTTT. Translating gives CASSQPTGMNTEAFF.

The chain has TRBV7-2 and TRBJ2-7; 8 positions agree with TRBD2. This CDR3 contains 13 residues. J gave up 5 bases and V 5 bases, and 5 bases lay outside the gene matches. CDR1 is SGHTA, CDR2 FQGNSA, per germline. DNA of the CDR3: TGTGCCAGCAGCCCCGGGGGGGCCCACGAGCAGTACTTC. Residues: CASSPGGAHEQYF.

The chain employs TRBV5-1 and TRBJ1-4; the match to TRBD1 covers 12 bases. V was clipped by 4 bases and J by 8 bases; unmatched bases: 6. The germline V gene encodes CDR1 SGHRS and CDR2 YFSETQ. This CDR3 contains 15 residues. The CDR3 DNA sequence: TGCGCCAGCAGCAGCGGGACAGGGGGCGGGGAAAAACTGTTTTTT. Amino acids: CASSSGTGGGEKLFF.